These 8 T cell receptor beta chains were all obtained from the same sample, sequenced in a study of STAT5B mutations in CD4+ large granular lymphocyte leukemia. Produced via immunoSEQ multiplex PCR; TCRdb's table is partial and in-frame only. The sample consists of around 34,000 clones, around four fifths of them appearing once. The sample was CD4+ T cells from blood buffy coats. The receptor set was obtained from a human donor in good health.

The chain links TRBV10-2 to TRBJ2-1, with TRBD2 matching over 7 bases. The CDR3 sequence is 11 residues long. The V and J ends lost 6 bases and 8 bases, in that order; junction bases with no gene match: 1. Germline V gene data show CDR1 as WSHSY and CDR2 as SAAADI. The CDR3 bases are TGCGCCAGCAGGGGGAGGGATGAGCAGTTCTTC. This translates into CASRGRDEQFF.

This rearrangement joins TRBV30 to TRBJ2-1; TRBD2 aligns across 13 bases. J gave up 6 bases and V 3 bases, and 14 bases lay outside the gene matches. Germline V lookup: CDR1 GTSNPN, CDR2 SVGIG (reference sequence). CDR3 length: 18 residues. The CDR3 is CAWSSGLAGVGRGNEQFF. CDR3 in DNA: TGTGCCTGGAGCTCCGGACTAGCGGGAGTTGGGCGGGGCAATGAGCAGTTCTTC.

This clone was detected a few times. The rearrangement uses TRBV7-9 and TRBJ1-4; 7 bases match TRBD1. The CDR3 is 15 amino acids. Germline CDR1 and CDR2: SEHNR and FQNEAQ (reference sequence). After removal of 4 bases from V and 3 bases from J, the junction contained 5 bases not matched to a gene. As DNA, the CDR3 is TGTGCCAGCAGCTCGGGACAGAGAGCTAATGAAAAACTGTTTTTT. Amino acids: CASSSGQRANEKLFF. Full variable domain (outside the CDR3, taken from reference TRBV7-9 and TRBJ1-4): DTGVSQNPRHKITKRGQNVTFRCDPISEHNRLYWYRQTLGQGPEFLTYFQNEAQLEKSRLLSDRFSAERPKGSFSTLEIQRTEQGDSAMYLCASSSGQRANEKLFFGSGTQLSVL.

This clone has only a few counts. The CDR3 here is CASSRGDAQPQHF. The CDR3 DNA is TGTGCCAGCAGCCGGGGGGATGCTCAGCCCCAGCATTTT. The genes are TRBV2 and TRBJ1-5; D is perhaps TRBD1 (5 bases). Germline CDR1 and CDR2: SNHLY and FYNNEI. Trimming shortened V by 6 bases and J by 6 bases, and 12 bases separated the two germline ends. The CDR3 is made up of 13 amino acids.

The V call is TRBV10-3, the J call TRBJ2-1; 14 bases match TRBD2. The CDR3 is made up of 16 amino acids. Germline V gives CDR1 ENHRY, CDR2 SYGVKD. The V gene end was trimmed by 7 bases and the J gene end by 0 bases; junction bases not matched to a gene: 2. CDR3 bases: TGTGCCATCATGGGGACTAGCGGGAGCTCCTACAATGAGCAGTTCTTC. Encoded protein: CAIMGTSGSSYNEQFF.

This clone was observed once. V is TRBV7-3 and J is TRBJ2-1; no reliable D call. Germline V CDR1 and CDR2: SGHTA, FQGTGA. V shed 1 base and J shed 5 bases, with 6 bases lying between them. There are 13 residues in the CDR3. CDR3 sequence (DNA): TGTGCCAGCAGCTTAAACGAGGACAATGAGCAGTTCTTC. It encodes CASSLNEDNEQFF.

The genes are TRBV4-3 and TRBJ1-1; possible D gene TRBD1, 5 bases. V was clipped by 1 base and J by 4 bases, with 10 bases between them. This CDR3 is 14 amino acids long. Germline loops: CDR1 LGHNA, CDR2 YSLEER. CDR3 DNA: TGCGCCAGCAGCCAAGGGGCTGGGACCACTGAAGCTTTCTTT. Protein: CASSQGAGTTEAFF.

This clone was detected a few times. The chain employs TRBV16 and TRBJ1-5; unclear D gene. The CDR3 is made up of 14 amino acids. Trimming took 2 bases from V and 0 from J, leaving 5 bases between them. Germline V gene sequence: CDR1 KGHSY, CDR2 FQNENV. The CDR3 coding sequence is TGTGCCAGCAGCCAACTCCATAGCAATCAGCCCCAGCATTTT. Residues: CASSQLHSNQPQHF.